This is a list of T cell receptor beta chains from one sample in a study of response to subunit inactivated influenza vaccine. TCRdb analysed the RT-PCR reads with MiXCR anew, one entry per CDR3 protein. The sample carries about 480,000 distinct CDR3 sequences, over 10% recorded once. This specimen consisted of PBMCs from blood, obtained roughly 47 days after vaccination. The receptor set was obtained from a man between 50 and 59 years old who received an inactivated influenza vaccine. Both conserved end residues are part of each CDR3. D genes are given only for firm matches. Clone sizes are given selectively: once, few, many, or a class where the clone is expanded.

TRBJ1-1	.	.	TRBV4-3	CASSQGTQVITNTEAFF	TGCGCCAGCAGCCAAGGTACGCAGGTAATTACGAACACTGAAGCTTTCTTT
TRBJ1-2	.	.	TRBV9	CASSVGPTNYGYTF	TGTGCCAGCAGCGTAGGACCTACTAACTATGGCTACACCTTC
TRBJ1-4	few	TRBD1	TRBV5-1	CASSLGTGREKLFF	TGCGCCAGCAGCCTCGGGACAGGCCGTGAAAAACTGTTTTTT
TRBJ2-2	few	.	TRBV11-2	CASSLGGAFGELFF	TGTGCCAGCAGCTTAGGTGGGGCGTTCGGGGAGCTGTTTTTT
TRBJ2-1	.	.	TRBV4-2	CASSQVKGLASYNEQFF	TGTGCCAGCAGCCAAGTGAAGGGGCTAGCCTCCTACAATGAGCAGTTCTTC
TRBJ2-5	few	TRBD2	TRBV20-1	CSARQLADQETQYF	TGCAGTGCTAGACAGCTAGCGGACCAAGAGACCCAGTACTTC
TRBJ2-5	.	.	TRBV24-1	CATSDAGREETQYF	TGTGCCACCAGTGACGCAGGACGAGAAGAGACCCAGTACTTC
TRBJ2-1	few	.	TRBV5-1	CASSLAGTAVYEQFF	TGCGCCAGCAGCTTGGCGGGGACCGCTGTCTATGAGCAGTTCTTC
TRBJ1-1	few	.	TRBV3-1	CASSQDSIGQLNTEAFF	TGTGCCAGCAGCCAAGATTCCATCGGACAGCTGAACACTGAAGCTTTCTTT
TRBJ2-1	few	.	TRBV19	CASSSRDLPYNEQFF	TGTGCCAGTAGTAGCCGGGACTTGCCCTACAATGAGCAGTTCTTC
TRBJ2-7	.	TRBD2	TRBV4-3	CASSPLLGGEGYEQYF	TGCGCCAGCAGCCCTCTCCTGGGTGGGGAGGGGTACGAGCAGTACTTC
TRBJ2-3	few	.	TRBV3-1	CASSDGHIVQYF	TGTGCCAGCAGCGACGGACACATAGTTCAGTATTTT
TRBJ2-7	many	.	TRBV12-3/TRBV12-4	CASSLDSAYEQYF	TGTGCCAGCAGTTTAGACAGTGCCTACGAGCAGTACTTC
TRBJ2-5	few	.	TRBV6-2/TRBV6-3	CASSQRDPSRETQYF	TGTGCCAGCAGTCAAAGGGACCCTAGCCGCGAGACCCAGTACTTC
TRBJ2-5	few	.	TRBV7-6	CASSLEATEENQYF	TGTGCCAGCAGCTTAGAGGCGACAGAAGAGAACCAGTACTTC
TRBJ2-7	.	TRBD1	TRBV20-1	CSAHRGMEQYF	TGCAGTGCCCACAGGGGAATGGAGCAGTACTTC
TRBJ2-7	.	.	TRBV28	CASSFPTPRDLYEQYF	TGTGCCAGCAGTTTTCCTACACCTCGGGACCTCTACGAGCAGTACTTC
TRBJ1-1	few	.	TRBV7-9	CASRRVDRNTEAFF	TGTGCCAGCAGAAGGGTGGACAGGAACACTGAAGCTTTCTTT
TRBJ2-5	few	.	TRBV27	CASSPSVVEETQYF	TGTGCCAGCAGTCCCAGTGTAGTCGAAGAGACCCAGTACTTC
TRBJ1-1	.	.	TRBV7-6	CASSLVRPGSTEAFF	TGTGCCAGCAGCTTAGTTCGCCCAGGGAGCACTGAAGCTTTCTTT
TRBJ2-7	few	TRBD1	TRBV5-5	CASSPGTGLREQYF	TGTGCCAGCAGTCCCGGGACAGGGTTGCGGGAGCAGTACTTC
TRBJ1-2	many	.	TRBV15	CATSRDQGSGGYTF	TGTGCCACCAGCAGAGATCAGGGTAGCGGTGGCTACACCTTC